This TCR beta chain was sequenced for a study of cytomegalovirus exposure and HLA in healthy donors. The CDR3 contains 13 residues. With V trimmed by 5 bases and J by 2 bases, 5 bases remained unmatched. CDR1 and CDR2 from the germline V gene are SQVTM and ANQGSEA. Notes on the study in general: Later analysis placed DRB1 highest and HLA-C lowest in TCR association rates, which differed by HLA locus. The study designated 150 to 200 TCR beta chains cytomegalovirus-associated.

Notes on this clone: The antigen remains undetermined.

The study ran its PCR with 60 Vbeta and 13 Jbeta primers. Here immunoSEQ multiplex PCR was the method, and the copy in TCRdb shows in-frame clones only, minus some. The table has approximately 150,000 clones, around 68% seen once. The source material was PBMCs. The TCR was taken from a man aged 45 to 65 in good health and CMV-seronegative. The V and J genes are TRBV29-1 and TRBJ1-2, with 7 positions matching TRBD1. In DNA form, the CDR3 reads TGCAGCGTTCGGGACAGATTAAACTATGGCTACACCTTC. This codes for CSVRDRLNYGYTF.